This T cell receptor (beta chain) appears in the sequencing data of a study of blood T cell repertoires in COVID-19. Whole-study context: Sample material is recorded as cDNA or gDNA derived from T cells, B-cell-depleted T cells, or PBMCs.

Per the original methods: Estimated nucleated cell counts came from reference gene primer amplification. Profiled with immunoSEQ multiplex PCR; TCRdb holds only in-frame clones, not every one. V and J calls and clone size are those listed in that table; D and trimming were worked out from the DNA. The sample holds a few hundred thousand clones; roughly 89% are singletons and the top ten take around 4.6%. After removal of 6 bases from V and 5 bases from J, the junction contained 3 bases not matched to a gene. The CDR3 contains 13 residues. Germline V lookup: CDR1 SEHNR, CDR2 FQNEAQ (reference sequence).

The sample comprised peripheral blood. This chain uses TRBV7-9 with TRBJ2-3, with 9 bases identical to TRBD2. This sequence originates from a woman aged 40 to 50 who had recovered from COVID-19. The CDR3 spells CASRETSGDTQYF. CDR3 DNA: TGTGCCAGCAGGGAGACTAGCGGAGATACGCAGTATTTT. The full variable domain, completed using reference TRBV7-9 and TRBJ2-3, is DTGVSQNPRHKITKRGQNVTFRCDPISEHNRLYWYRQTLGQGPEFLTYFQNEAQLEKSRLLSDRFSAERPKGSFSTLEIQRTEQGDSAMYLCASRETSGDTQYFGPGTRLTVL.